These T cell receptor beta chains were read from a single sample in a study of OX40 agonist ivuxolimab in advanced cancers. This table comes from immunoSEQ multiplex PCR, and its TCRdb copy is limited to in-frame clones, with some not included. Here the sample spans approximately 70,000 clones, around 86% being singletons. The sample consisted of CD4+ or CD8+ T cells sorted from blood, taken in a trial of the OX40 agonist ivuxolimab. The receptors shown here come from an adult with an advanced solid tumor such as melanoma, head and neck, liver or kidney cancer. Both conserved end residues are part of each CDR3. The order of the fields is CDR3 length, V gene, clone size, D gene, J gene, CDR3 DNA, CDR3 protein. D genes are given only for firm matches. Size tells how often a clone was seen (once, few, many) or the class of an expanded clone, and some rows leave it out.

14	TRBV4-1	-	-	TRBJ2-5	TGCGCCAGCAGCCCCGTCTTAGGGGTGGAGACCCAGTACTTC	CASSPVLGVETQYF
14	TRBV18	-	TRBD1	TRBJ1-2	TGTGCCAGCTCACCGGACAGGGTGAGGAATGGCTACACCTTC	CASSPDRVRNGYTF
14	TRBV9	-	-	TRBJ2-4	TGTGCCAGCAGCTCCGACAGCAGTTTTGACATTCAGTACTTC	CASSSDSSFDIQYF
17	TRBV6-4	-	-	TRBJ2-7	TGTGCCAGCAGTGACTCTAATGGCCCGAGGGGTTCCTACGAGCAGTACTTC	CASSDSNGPRGSYEQYF
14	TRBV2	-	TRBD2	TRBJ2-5	TGTGCCAGCAGTGACGGGAGGGCCAGGGAGACCCAGTACTTC	CASSDGRARETQYF
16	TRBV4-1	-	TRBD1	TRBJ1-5	TGCGCCAGCAGCCAAGAGTGGCAGGGGGGGTATCAGCCCCAGCATTTT	CASSQEWQGGYQPQHF
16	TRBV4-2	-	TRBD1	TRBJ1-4	TGTGCCAGCAGCCAGTCGCCCGGGACAGGGTCCGAAAAACTGTTTTTT	CASSQSPGTGSEKLFF
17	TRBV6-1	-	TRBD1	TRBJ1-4	TGTGCCAGCAGTGAAAGCAGGGGGCCTCACGGTCGGGAAAAACTGTTTTTT	CASSESRGPHGREKLFF
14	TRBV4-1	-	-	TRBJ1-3	TGCGCCAGCAGCCATATTTTCTCTGGAAACACCATATATTTT	CASSHIFSGNTIYF
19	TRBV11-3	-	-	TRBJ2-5	TGTGCCAGCAGCGGTTCCGGACCGCCGGGACATGGAAGGTCAGAGACCCAGTACTTC	CASSGSGPPGHGRSETQYF
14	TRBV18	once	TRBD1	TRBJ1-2	TGTGCCAGCTCACCTCGACAGGGGCTCCCCATGTTCACCTTC	CASSPRQGLPMFTF
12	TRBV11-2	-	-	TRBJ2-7	TGTGCCAGCAGCTTTCAGGGTCACGAGCAGTACTTC	CASSFQGHEQYF
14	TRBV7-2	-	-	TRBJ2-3	TGTGCCAGCAGCTGGAAGGGGGAGACAGATACGCAGTATTTT	CASSWKGETDTQYF
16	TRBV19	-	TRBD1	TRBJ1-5	TGTGCCAGTAGTTCCGCCTTCACAGGGGGCTGGCAGCCCCAGCATTTT	CASSSAFTGGWQPQHF
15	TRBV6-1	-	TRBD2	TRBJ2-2	TGTGCCAGCAGCCCTAGCGGGGGGAGCACCGGGGAGCTGTTTTTT	CASSPSGGSTGELFF
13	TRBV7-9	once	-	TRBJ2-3	TGTGCCAGCAGCTTATTAGGAGGAGATACGCAGTATTTT	CASSLLGGDTQYF